This TCR beta chain was recorded in a study of shared clonotypes between healthy human individuals. Concerning this clone: Its antigen remains unknown.

The CDR3 consists of 15 residues. V was clipped by 1 base and J by 0 bases; unmatched bases: 2. CDR1 GTSNPN and CDR2 SVGIG come from the germline V gene (reference sequence). The study's findings and limits: What limited the represented genetic and exposure-history diversity was the small number of donors.

Execution of the assay was at deep level. Using immunoSEQ multiplex PCR, the repertoire was profiled, and TCRdb retains in-frame clones only, with some absent. The table lists some 580,000 clones, less than 98% of them singletons, with 0.057% in the top ten. The sequencing input was naive CD4+ T cells sorted from blood. Subset indicated: CD45RA+ positively selected. This sequence joins TRBV30 and TRBJ2-1; 8 bases agree with TRBD2. The TCR sequence derives from a woman aged 30 to 39 in good health. CDR3 residues: CAWSAGTSSYNEQFF. As DNA, the CDR3 is TGTGCCTGGAGTGCCGGGACTAGCTCCTACAATGAGCAGTTCTTC. The full variable domain, its missing parts supplied by reference TRBV30 and TRBJ2-1, is SQTIHQWPATLVQPVGSPLSLECTVEGTSNPNLYWYRQAAGRGLQLLFYSVGIGQISSEVPQNLSASRPQDRQFILSSKKLLLSDSGFYLCAWSAGTSSYNEQFFGPGTRLTVL.